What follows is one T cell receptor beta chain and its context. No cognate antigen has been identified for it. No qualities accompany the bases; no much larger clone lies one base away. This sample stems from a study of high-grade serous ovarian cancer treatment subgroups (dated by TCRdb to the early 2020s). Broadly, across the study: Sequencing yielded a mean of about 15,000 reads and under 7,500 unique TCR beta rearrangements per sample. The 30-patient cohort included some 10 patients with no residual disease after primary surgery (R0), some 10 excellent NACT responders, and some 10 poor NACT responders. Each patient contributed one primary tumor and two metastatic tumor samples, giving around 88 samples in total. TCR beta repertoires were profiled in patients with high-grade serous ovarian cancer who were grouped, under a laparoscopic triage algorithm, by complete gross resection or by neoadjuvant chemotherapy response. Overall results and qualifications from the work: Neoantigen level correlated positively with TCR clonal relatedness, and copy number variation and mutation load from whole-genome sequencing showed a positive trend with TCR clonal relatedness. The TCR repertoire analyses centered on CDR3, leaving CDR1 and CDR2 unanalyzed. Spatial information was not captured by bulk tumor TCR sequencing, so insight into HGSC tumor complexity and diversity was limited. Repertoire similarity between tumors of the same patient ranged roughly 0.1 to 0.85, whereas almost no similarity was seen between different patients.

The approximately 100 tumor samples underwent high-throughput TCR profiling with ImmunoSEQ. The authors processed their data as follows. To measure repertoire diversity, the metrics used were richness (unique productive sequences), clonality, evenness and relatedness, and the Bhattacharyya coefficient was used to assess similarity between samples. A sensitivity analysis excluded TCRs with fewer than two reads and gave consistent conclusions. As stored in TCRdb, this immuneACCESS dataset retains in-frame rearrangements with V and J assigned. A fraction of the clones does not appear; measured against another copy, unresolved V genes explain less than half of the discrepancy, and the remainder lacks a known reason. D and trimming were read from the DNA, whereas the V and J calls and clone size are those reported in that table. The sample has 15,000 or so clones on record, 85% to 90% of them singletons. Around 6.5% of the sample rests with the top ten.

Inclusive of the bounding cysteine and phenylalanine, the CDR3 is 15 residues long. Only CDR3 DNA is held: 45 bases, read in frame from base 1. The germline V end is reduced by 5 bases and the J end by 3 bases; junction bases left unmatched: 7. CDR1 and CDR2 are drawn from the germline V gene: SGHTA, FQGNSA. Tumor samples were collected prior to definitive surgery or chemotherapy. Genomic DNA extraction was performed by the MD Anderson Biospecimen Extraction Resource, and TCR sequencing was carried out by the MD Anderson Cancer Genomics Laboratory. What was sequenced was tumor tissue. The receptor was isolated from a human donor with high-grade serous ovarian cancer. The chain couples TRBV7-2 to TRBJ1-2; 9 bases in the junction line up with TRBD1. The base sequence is TGTGCCAGCAGCACCCGACAGGGGGGGTACTATGGCTACACCTTC. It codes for CASSTRQGGYYGYTF.